The rows below give T cell receptor beta chains drawn from one sample of a study of shared clonotypes between healthy human individuals. Clones were read by immunoSEQ multiplex PCR, and TCRdb kept only the in-frame ones, dropping some. This sample has approximately 1,500,000 clones, with more than 95% found just once. Material: naive CD4+ T cells sorted from blood. The receptors were sampled from a man aged 30 to 45 in good health. Both conserved end residues are part of each CDR3. The D gene is left open where the match is weak. Some rows mark clone size as missing; the rest say once, few, many or name a class of expanded clone.

d_gene: -
j_gene: TRBJ1-1
v_gene: TRBV28
abundance: -
CDR3aa: CASSSQQEGGTEAFF
CDR3nt: TGTGCCAGCAGTTCACAACAGGAGGGGGGCACTGAAGCTTTCTTT

d_gene: TRBD2
j_gene: TRBJ2-3
v_gene: TRBV28
abundance: -
CDR3aa: CASSLRGTDTQYF
CDR3nt: TGTGCCAGCAGTTTGCGGGGGACAGATACGCAGTATTTT

d_gene: -
j_gene: TRBJ2-1
v_gene: TRBV5-1
abundance: -
CDR3aa: CASSPGGAGLNNEQFF
CDR3nt: TGCGCCAGCAGCCCCGGAGGGGCGGGCTTGAACAATGAGCAGTTCTTC

d_gene: -
j_gene: TRBJ2-3
v_gene: TRBV7-2
abundance: -
CDR3aa: CASSPPGVAASTDTQYF
CDR3nt: TGTGCCAGCAGCCCCCCAGGCGTAGCGGCTAGCACAGATACGCAGTATTTT

d_gene: -
j_gene: TRBJ1-1
v_gene: TRBV5-1
abundance: -
CDR3aa: CASSSNTDQREAFF
CDR3nt: TGCGCCAGCAGCTCTAACACGGATCAAAGAGAAGCTTTCTTT

d_gene: -
j_gene: TRBJ2-7
v_gene: TRBV7-5
abundance: -
CDR3aa: CVRSLNGCLAETYEQYF
CDR3nt: TGTGTCAGAAGCTTAAATGGTTGCCTAGCGGAGACCTACGAGCAGTACTTC

d_gene: TRBD2
j_gene: TRBJ2-6
v_gene: TRBV5-1
abundance: -
CDR3aa: CASSLAEGAGANVLTF
CDR3nt: TGCGCCAGCAGCCTAGCGGAGGGTGCTGGGGCCAACGTCCTGACTTTC

d_gene: -
j_gene: TRBJ2-5
v_gene: TRBV29-1
abundance: -
CDR3aa: CSVDGWTAQETQYF
CDR3nt: TGCAGCGTTGATGGTTGGACAGCGCAAGAGACCCAGTACTTC

d_gene: TRBD1
j_gene: TRBJ1-2
v_gene: TRBV7-9
abundance: -
CDR3aa: CASSFERGRFGGYTF
CDR3nt: TGTGCCAGCAGCTTTGAGAGGGGGCGATTTGGTGGCTACACCTTC

d_gene: TRBD1
j_gene: TRBJ2-3
v_gene: TRBV10-3
abundance: -
CDR3aa: CAISGTGQDTQYF
CDR3nt: TGTGCCATCAGTGGGACAGGGCAAGATACGCAGTATTTT

d_gene: TRBD1
j_gene: TRBJ1-6
v_gene: TRBV27
abundance: -
CDR3aa: CASSSPVQAGGRNSPLHF
CDR3nt: TGTGCCAGCAGCTCACCCGTCCAGGCAGGGGGTCGGAATTCACCCCTCCACTTT

d_gene: -
j_gene: TRBJ2-3
v_gene: TRBV6-5
abundance: -
CDR3aa: CASSLSWGTDTQYF
CDR3nt: TGTGCCAGCAGTTTATCATGGGGCACAGATACGCAGTATTTT

d_gene: -
j_gene: TRBJ2-5
v_gene: TRBV18
abundance: -
CDR3aa: CASSPLGSPRETQYF
CDR3nt: TGTGCCAGCTCACCACTGGGGAGCCCTCGAGAGACCCAGTACTTC

d_gene: TRBD1
j_gene: TRBJ1-2
v_gene: TRBV2
abundance: -
CDR3aa: CASRPSGQGASGYGYTF
CDR3nt: TGTGCCAGCAGGCCAAGCGGACAGGGGGCTTCGGGGTATGGCTACACCTTC

d_gene: TRBD1
j_gene: TRBJ2-7
v_gene: TRBV15
abundance: -
CDR3aa: CATSRDTGRGSSYEQYF
CDR3nt: TGTGCCACCAGCAGAGATACGGGCAGGGGGAGCTCCTACGAGCAGTACTTC

d_gene: -
j_gene: TRBJ2-2
v_gene: TRBV9
abundance: -
CDR3aa: CASSVGANTGELFF
CDR3nt: TGTGCCAGCAGCGTAGGGGCGAACACCGGGGAGCTGTTTTTT

d_gene: -
j_gene: TRBJ1-1
v_gene: TRBV7-9
abundance: -
CDR3aa: CASSPPIRETTEAFF
CDR3nt: TGTGCCAGCAGCCCCCCAATCAGGGAGACCACTGAAGCTTTCTTT

d_gene: -
j_gene: TRBJ2-1
v_gene: TRBV2
abundance: -
CDR3aa: CASSLRIRSYNEQFF
CDR3nt: TGTGCCAGTTCCCTCCGAATTAGGTCCTACAATGAGCAGTTCTTC

d_gene: -
j_gene: TRBJ1-2
v_gene: TRBV19
abundance: once
CDR3aa: CASRTDKLNYGYTF
CDR3nt: TGTGCCAGTAGGACGGACAAACTTAACTATGGCTACACCTTC

d_gene: TRBD2
j_gene: TRBJ2-7
v_gene: TRBV5-1
abundance: once
CDR3aa: CASSLAGLAGPYEQYF
CDR3nt: TGCGCCAGCAGCTTGGCTGGACTAGCGGGTCCCTACGAGCAGTACTTC

d_gene: TRBD1
j_gene: TRBJ2-7
v_gene: TRBV6-6
abundance: -
CDR3aa: CASSWTGLGEQYF
CDR3nt: TGTGCCAGCAGTTGGACAGGCCTAGGGGAGCAGTACTTC

d_gene: -
j_gene: TRBJ1-3
v_gene: TRBV10-3
abundance: -
CDR3aa: CATKGPGNTIYF
CDR3nt: TGTGCCACCAAGGGACCTGGAAACACCATATATTTT

d_gene: TRBD1
j_gene: TRBJ2-5
v_gene: TRBV5-1
abundance: -
CDR3aa: CASRRGQGPPFKETQYF
CDR3nt: TGCGCCAGCAGGCGCGGACAGGGTCCCCCCTTCAAGGAGACCCAGTACTTC

d_gene: -
j_gene: TRBJ2-2
v_gene: TRBV28
abundance: -
CDR3aa: CGVRSTGELFF
CDR3nt: TGTGGGGTCCGGAGCACCGGGGAGCTGTTTTTT

d_gene: -
j_gene: TRBJ1-5
v_gene: TRBV6-1
abundance: -
CDR3aa: CASSEPAGVRSNQPQHF
CDR3nt: TGTGCCAGCAGTGAACCGGCAGGGGTCCGTAGCAATCAGCCCCAGCATTTT

d_gene: -
j_gene: TRBJ1-4
v_gene: TRBV5-4
abundance: -
CDR3aa: CASSFIDMGREKLFF
CDR3nt: TGTGCCAGCAGCTTCATTGATATGGGCCGGGAAAAACTGTTTTTT

d_gene: -
j_gene: TRBJ1-2
v_gene: TRBV5-4
abundance: once
CDR3aa: CASSSKANYGYTF
CDR3nt: TGTGCCAGCAGCTCGAAAGCTAATTATGGCTACACCTTC

d_gene: -
j_gene: TRBJ2-1
v_gene: TRBV21-1
abundance: -
CDR3aa: CASSKNRDRVVDEQFF
CDR3nt: TGTGCCAGCAGCAAAAACCGGGACAGGGTGGTAGATGAGCAGTTCTTC

d_gene: -
j_gene: TRBJ2-1
v_gene: TRBV21-1
abundance: -
CDR3aa: CASKGSYNEQFF
CDR3nt: TGTGCCAGCAAGGGCAGCTACAATGAGCAGTTCTTC

d_gene: -
j_gene: TRBJ2-5
v_gene: TRBV5-1
abundance: -
CDR3aa: CASSLLGGRRAETQYF
CDR3nt: TGCGCCAGCAGCTTGCTCGGGGGGCGCAGGGCAGAGACCCAGTACTTC

d_gene: TRBD2
j_gene: TRBJ2-1
v_gene: TRBV2
abundance: -
CDR3aa: CASSVASGTSYNEQFF
CDR3nt: TGTGCCAGCAGTGTGGCTAGCGGGACCTCCTACAATGAGCAGTTCTTC

d_gene: TRBD2
j_gene: TRBJ2-3
v_gene: TRBV7-2
abundance: -
CDR3aa: CASSNQAGSADTQYF
CDR3nt: TGTGCCAGCAGCAACCAAGCGGGAAGCGCAGATACGCAGTATTTT

d_gene: TRBD2
j_gene: TRBJ2-1
v_gene: TRBV7-9
abundance: -
CDR3aa: CASSPSGSGSYEQFF
CDR3nt: TGTGCCAGCAGCCCGTCGGGTAGCGGGAGTTATGAGCAGTTCTTC

d_gene: -
j_gene: TRBJ2-3
v_gene: TRBV5-1
abundance: -
CDR3aa: CASSLDPGTDTQYF
CDR3nt: TGCGCCAGCAGCTTGGATCCTGGCACAGATACGCAGTATTTT

d_gene: -
j_gene: TRBJ1-1
v_gene: TRBV9
abundance: -
CDR3aa: CASSVVGYIGTEAFF
CDR3nt: TGTGCCAGCAGCGTAGTTGGGTATATTGGTACTGAAGCTTTCTTT

d_gene: -
j_gene: TRBJ2-1
v_gene: TRBV7-9
abundance: -
CDR3aa: CASSTGTSSGNEQFF
CDR3nt: TGTGCCAGCAGCACAGGGACTTCTAGTGGGAATGAGCAGTTCTTC